This T cell receptor (beta chain) comes out of a study of early T cells in non-severe SARS-CoV-2 infection. The overall study: Unpaired chains resulted from sequencing bulk RNA of unsorted whole blood.

TCRdb fed the 5' RACE reads into MiXCR, producing one record per CDR3 protein. The sample lists about 38,000 distinct CDR3 sequences, about 5% seen once, with roughly 17% in the top ten. This clonotype has ten or more counts. The length of the CDR3 is 16 residues. V was trimmed by 5 bases and J by 0 bases, leaving 13 bases between them. Germline V CDR1 and CDR2: SEHNR, FQNEAQ (reference sequence). The clonotype was recovered from an adult who was a healthcare worker with PCR-confirmed SARS-CoV-2 infection or an uninfected control (not recorded which). The material sequenced was whole blood. The gene calls are TRBV7-9 and TRBJ2-2; D is unclear. The CDR3 sequence is CASSPWVGTNTGELFF. As DNA, the CDR3 is TGTGCCAGCAGCCCCTGGGTAGGGACGAACACCGGGGAGCTGTTTTTT.